This TCR beta chain was found in a study of control samples from healthy donors and cancer patients. Trimming removed 0 bases from V and 0 bases from J, with 6 bases in between. Germline CDR1 and CDR2: LGHDT and YNNKEL (reference sequence). The CDR3 is made up of 15 amino acids. Method: immunoSEQ multiplex PCR; TCRdb's copy keeps in-frame clones and lacks some. The sample includes roughly 81,000 clones, roughly 82% of them seen just once. The sequenced sample consisted of PBMCs. This clonotype was obtained from a man in his sixties with head and neck cancer. This chain connects TRBV3-1 (or the pseudogene TRBV3-2) to TRBJ1-3; unclear D gene. CDR3 sequence: CASSQDILSGNTIYF. The CDR3 DNA reads as TGTGCCAGCAGCCAAGACATCCTCTCTGGAAACACCATATATTTT.